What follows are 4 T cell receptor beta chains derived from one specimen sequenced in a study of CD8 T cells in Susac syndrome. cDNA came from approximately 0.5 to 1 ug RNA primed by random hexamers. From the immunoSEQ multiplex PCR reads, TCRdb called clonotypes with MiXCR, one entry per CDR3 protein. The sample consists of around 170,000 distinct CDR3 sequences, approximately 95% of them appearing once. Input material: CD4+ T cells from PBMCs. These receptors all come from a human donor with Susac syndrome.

The CDR3, as DNA: TGTGCCAGCAGTTCAACAGGAAGGGAGGATGGCTACACCTTC. It is translated as CASSSTGREDGYTF. The V call is TRBV28, the J call TRBJ1-2; maybe TRBD1 (5 bases). Trimming stripped 4 bases from V and 6 bases from J, with 15 bases between. This CDR3 contains 14 residues. CDR1 and CDR2 from the germline V gene are MDHEN and SYDVKM.

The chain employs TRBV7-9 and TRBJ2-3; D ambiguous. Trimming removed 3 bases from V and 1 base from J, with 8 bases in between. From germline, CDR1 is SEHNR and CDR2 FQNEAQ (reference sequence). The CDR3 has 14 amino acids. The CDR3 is CASSFDVRTDTQYF. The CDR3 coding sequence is TGTGCCAGCAGCTTCGATGTCCGCACAGATACGCAGTATTTT.

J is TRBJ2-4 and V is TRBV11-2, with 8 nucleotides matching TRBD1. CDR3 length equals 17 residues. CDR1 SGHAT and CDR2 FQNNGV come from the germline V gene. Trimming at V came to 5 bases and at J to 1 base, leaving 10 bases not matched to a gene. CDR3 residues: CASSPVGRGRAKNIQYF. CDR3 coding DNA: TGTGCCAGCAGCCCCGTCGGCAGGGGGCGCGCCAAAAACATTCAGTACTTC. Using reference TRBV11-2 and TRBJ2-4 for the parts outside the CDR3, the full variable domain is EAGVAQSPRYKIIEKRQSVAFWCNPISGHATLYWYQQILGQGPKLLIQFQNNGVVDDSQLPKDRFSAERLKGVDSTLKIQPAKLEDSAVYLCASSPVGRGRAKNIQYFGAGTRLSVL.

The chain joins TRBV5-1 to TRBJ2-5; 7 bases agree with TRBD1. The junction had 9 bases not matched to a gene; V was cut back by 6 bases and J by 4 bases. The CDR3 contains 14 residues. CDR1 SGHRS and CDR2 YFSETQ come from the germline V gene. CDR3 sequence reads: CASTDRAAGETQYF. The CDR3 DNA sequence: TGCGCCAGCACCGACAGGGCCGCGGGAGAGACCCAGTACTTC.